The rows below give T cell receptor beta chains drawn from one sample of a study of identical twins. TCRdb reprocessed the 5' RACE reads with MiXCR, giving one entry per CDR3 protein. This sample has over 600,000 distinct CDR3 sequences, with over 20% found just once. The same sample was also used in a study of T cells expressing NK-cell markers.

The specimen was PBMCs. The receptors here all came from a woman younger than 35 in good health. Both conserved end residues are part of each CDR3. Fields, in order: J gene, V gene, D gene, clone size, CDR3 DNA, CDR3 protein. A D gene is named only where the DNA matches it firmly. Clone size is not always given. Where it is, it says once, few, many or a class for expanded clones.

j_call: TRBJ2-7; v_call: TRBV3-1; d_call: TRBD2; clone_size: many; cdr3_nt: TGCGCCAGCAGCCAAGGACTAGCGGCCTACGAGCAGTACTTC; cdr3_aa: CASSQGLAAYEQYF
j_call: TRBJ1-4; v_call: TRBV7-6; d_call: .; clone_size: few; cdr3_nt: TGTGCCAGCAGCCCACTCGGGGAAAAACTGTTTTTT; cdr3_aa: CASSPLGEKLFF
j_call: TRBJ2-5; v_call: TRBV29-1; d_call: .; clone_size: many; cdr3_nt: TGCAGCGTTCAACAGGACTATGAGACCCAGTACTTC; cdr3_aa: CSVQQDYETQYF
j_call: TRBJ2-3; v_call: TRBV29-1; d_call: .; clone_size: few; cdr3_nt: TGCAGCGTTGAAGGGGCCACCACAGATACGCAGTATTTT; cdr3_aa: CSVEGATTDTQYF
j_call: TRBJ2-3; v_call: TRBV11-1; d_call: TRBD1; clone_size: .; cdr3_nt: TGTGCCAGCAGCCCCCTCAGGGGACAGACGGAGTCGAGCACAGATACGCAGTATTTT; cdr3_aa: CASSPLRGQTESSTDTQYF
j_call: TRBJ1-2; v_call: TRBV7-9; d_call: .; clone_size: .; cdr3_nt: TGTGCCAGCAGCTTAGCTGGGACAACCACCAAATCTTATGGCTACACCTTC; cdr3_aa: CASSLAGTTTKSYGYTF
j_call: TRBJ1-1; v_call: TRBV25-1; d_call: .; clone_size: once; cdr3_nt: TGTGCCAGCAGGCAAACCCACCCGTCGGCTGAAGCTTTCTTT; cdr3_aa: CASRQTHPSAEAFF
j_call: TRBJ2-2; v_call: TRBV12-3/TRBV12-4; d_call: .; clone_size: .; cdr3_nt: TGTGCCAGCAGTTTAGCGCTAATTTCGGCCAATCGCGGGGAGCTGTTTTTT; cdr3_aa: CASSLALISANRGELFF
j_call: TRBJ1-2; v_call: TRBV7-9; d_call: .; clone_size: many; cdr3_nt: TGTGCCAGCAGCTCAAGCAGGGTCGGCTACACCTTC; cdr3_aa: CASSSSRVGYTF
j_call: TRBJ1-5; v_call: TRBV20-1; d_call: TRBD1; clone_size: few; cdr3_nt: TGCAGTGCTAGAGATGGGACAGGGGTTAATCAGCCCCAGCATTTT; cdr3_aa: CSARDGTGVNQPQHF
j_call: TRBJ2-2; v_call: TRBV10-3; d_call: TRBD2; clone_size: few; cdr3_nt: TGTGCCATCAGTGGGCCTAGCGGGAGATCCGGGGAGCTGTTTTTT; cdr3_aa: CAISGPSGRSGELFF
j_call: TRBJ1-3; v_call: TRBV12-3/TRBV12-4; d_call: .; clone_size: many; cdr3_nt: TGTGCCAGTTCGCCCGGAAACACCATATATTTT; cdr3_aa: CASSPGNTIYF
j_call: TRBJ2-5; v_call: TRBV12-3/TRBV12-4; d_call: .; clone_size: .; cdr3_nt: TGTGCCAGCAGTTCTCCACGAGACTTACAAGAGACCCAGTACTTC; cdr3_aa: CASSSPRDLQETQYF
j_call: TRBJ2-7; v_call: TRBV5-1; d_call: .; clone_size: once; cdr3_nt: TGCGCCAGCAGCTTAGACACTCACGAGCAGTACTTC; cdr3_aa: CASSLDTHEQYF
j_call: TRBJ2-5; v_call: TRBV20-1; d_call: .; clone_size: .; cdr3_nt: TGCAGTGCTAGACCTTCGGCAGGTCAAGAGACCCAGTACTTC; cdr3_aa: CSARPSAGQETQYF
j_call: TRBJ2-4; v_call: TRBV7-2; d_call: .; clone_size: .; cdr3_nt: TGTGCCAGCAGCCCTCGATTAGCCAAAAACATTCAGTACTTC; cdr3_aa: CASSPRLAKNIQYF
j_call: TRBJ2-2; v_call: TRBV18; d_call: .; clone_size: .; cdr3_nt: TGTGCCAGCTCACCACCGGGATTACTGGACGGGGAGCTGTTTTTT; cdr3_aa: CASSPPGLLDGELFF
j_call: TRBJ2-3; v_call: TRBV20-1; d_call: TRBD1; clone_size: few; cdr3_nt: TGCAGTGCTAGCCCTAACGGACAGGGATCAGATACGCAGTATTTT; cdr3_aa: CSASPNGQGSDTQYF
j_call: TRBJ2-1; v_call: TRBV3-1; d_call: TRBD2; clone_size: .; cdr3_nt: TGTGCCAGCAGCCAGTGGGGACTAGCGGGAGATCACAATGAGCAGTTCTTC; cdr3_aa: CASSQWGLAGDHNEQFF
j_call: TRBJ1-1; v_call: TRBV9; d_call: TRBD1; clone_size: .; cdr3_nt: TGTGCCAGCAGCCTTGGCCTGGGACAGCCATCCGGAGCTTTCTTT; cdr3_aa: CASSLGLGQPSGAFF
j_call: TRBJ2-5; v_call: TRBV12-3/TRBV12-4; d_call: .; clone_size: .; cdr3_nt: TGTGCCAGCAGCTTGGCAGCAGTGACCCAGTACTTC; cdr3_aa: CASSLAAVTQYF
j_call: TRBJ2-1; v_call: TRBV15; d_call: TRBD2; clone_size: many; cdr3_nt: TGTGCCACCCGGGAGGGTGGGTACAATGAGCAGTTCTTC; cdr3_aa: CATREGGYNEQFF
j_call: TRBJ2-5; v_call: TRBV28; d_call: .; clone_size: .; cdr3_nt: TGTGCCAGCAGTGCCTACAGGGGAGGGGAGACCCAGTACTTC; cdr3_aa: CASSAYRGGETQYF
j_call: TRBJ2-4; v_call: TRBV20-1; d_call: .; clone_size: many; cdr3_nt: TGCAGTGGAAGGGGGAGGGGGTTAGCCAAAAACATTCAGTACTTC; cdr3_aa: CSGRGRGLAKNIQYF
j_call: TRBJ2-7; v_call: TRBV5-1; d_call: .; clone_size: .; cdr3_nt: TGCGCCAGCAGCTCCAGGACAGGGGGGACTAGCGGTTCCTACGAGCAGTACTTC; cdr3_aa: CASSSRTGGTSGSYEQYF
j_call: TRBJ2-1; v_call: TRBV20-1; d_call: .; clone_size: .; cdr3_nt: TGCAGTGCTAGAAGGGGCGGCCTCAGCTCCTACAATGAGCAGTTCTTC; cdr3_aa: CSARRGGLSSYNEQFF
j_call: TRBJ2-7; v_call: TRBV6-2/TRBV6-3; d_call: .; clone_size: once; cdr3_nt: TGTGCCAGCAGTTACTCGATGGGCACTACCTCCTACGAGCAGTACTTC; cdr3_aa: CASSYSMGTTSYEQYF